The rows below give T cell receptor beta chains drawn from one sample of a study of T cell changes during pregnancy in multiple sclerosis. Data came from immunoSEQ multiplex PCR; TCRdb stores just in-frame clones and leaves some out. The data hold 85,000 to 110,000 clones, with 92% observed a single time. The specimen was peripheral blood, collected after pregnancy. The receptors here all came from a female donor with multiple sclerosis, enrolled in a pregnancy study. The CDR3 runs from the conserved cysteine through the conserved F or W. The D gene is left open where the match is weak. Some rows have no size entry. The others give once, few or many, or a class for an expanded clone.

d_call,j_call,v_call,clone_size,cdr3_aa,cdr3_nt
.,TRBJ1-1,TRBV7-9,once,CASSSQQGNTEAFF,TGTGCCAGCAGTAGTCAACAGGGGAACACTGAAGCTTTCTTT
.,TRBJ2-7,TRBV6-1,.,CASSAFHGARVAASSSEQYF,TGTGCCAGCAGTGCCTTCCATGGTGCCAGGGTAGCCGCCTCGAGTTCTGAGCAGTACTTC
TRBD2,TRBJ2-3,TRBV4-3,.,CASSQGSSGGADTQYF,TGCGCCAGCAGCCAAGGATCTAGCGGGGGCGCAGATACGCAGTATTTT
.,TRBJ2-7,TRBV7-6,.,CASSLGSGPSSYEQYF,TGTGCCAGCAGCTTAGGATCAGGCCCCAGCTCCTACGAGCAGTACTTC
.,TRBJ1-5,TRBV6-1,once,CASSDRGGPRTNQPQHF,TGTGCCAGCAGTGACAGGGGCGGCCCTAGGACCAATCAGCCCCAGCATTTT
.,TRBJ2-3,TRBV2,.,CATPALRVNTDTQYF,TGTGCCACCCCGGCGTTGCGGGTAAACACAGATACGCAGTATTTT
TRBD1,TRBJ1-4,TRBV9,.,CASSARDRGREKLFF,TGTGCCAGCAGCGCTCGGGACAGGGGCAGGGAAAAACTGTTTTTT
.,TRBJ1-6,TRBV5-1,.,CASSLGQPQGSPLHF,TGCGCCAGCAGCTTAGGACAGCCGCAAGGTTCACCCCTCCACTTT
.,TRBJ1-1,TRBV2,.,CASRETGTTFEAFF,TGTGCCAGCAGGGAGACCGGGACAACGTTTGAAGCTTTCTTT
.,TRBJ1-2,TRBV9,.,CASSVDTNYGYTF,TGTGCCAGCAGCGTAGATACTAACTATGGCTACACCTTC
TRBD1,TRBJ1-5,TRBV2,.,CASHDRGYQIQPQHF,TGTGCCAGCCACGACAGGGGATATCAGATACAGCCCCAGCATTTT
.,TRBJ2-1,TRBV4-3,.,CASSQTQGHEQFF,TGCGCCAGCAGCCAAACACAGGGTCATGAGCAGTTCTTC
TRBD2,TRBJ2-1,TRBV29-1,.,CSVRTSRNEQFF,TGCAGCGTCCGGACTAGCCGTAATGAGCAGTTCTTC
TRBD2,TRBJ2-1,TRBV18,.,CASSPSAGRGNLNEQFF,TGTGCCAGCTCACCAAGCGCGGGGCGGGGGAATTTGAATGAGCAGTTCTTC
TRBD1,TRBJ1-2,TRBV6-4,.,CASSAQTGMDYGYTF,TGTGCCAGCAGTGCCCAGACAGGGATGGACTATGGCTACACCTTC
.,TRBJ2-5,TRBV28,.,CASSVQETQYF,TGTGCCAGCAGTGTACAAGAGACCCAGTACTTC